This T cell receptor (beta chain) was recorded in a study of spatial heterogeneity in lung cancer. Study in general: Consistently, beta-chain sequences turned up in larger numbers than alpha-chain sequences did. Counts of TCR transcripts in tumor regions correlated strongly with a matched bulk RNA-seq T cell module score.

This CDR3 spans 14 amino acids. V was pared by 3 bases and J by 3 bases, with 10 bases between. The germline V gene encodes CDR1 SNHLY and CDR2 FYNNEI. Notes on the study in general: Around 6.9% of tumor T cells for alpha chains and approximately 13% for beta chains were estimated to be covered. Mutation tallies in tumors tracked expanded intratumoral alpha and beta TCR counts.

At least ten counts were recorded for this clonotype. The antigen remains undetermined. Every cDNA TCR molecule received its own unique molecular identifier. TCRdb re-analysed the 5' RACE reads in MiXCR, keeping a single row per CDR3 protein. The sample gives roughly 10,000 distinct CDR3 sequences, about 7.8% of which show up once; 15% to 20% is in the top ten. The sample's time point: sample taken at primary tumor resection. The TCR comes from a male donor with early-stage non-small cell lung cancer. This chain joins TRBV2 and TRBJ2-3, with D maybe TRBD1 (6 bases). Sequencing used lung tumor tissue, obtained at surgery. The CDR3 sequence: CASSDAGVTDTQYF. The CDR3 DNA reads as TGTGCCAGCAGTGATGCAGGGGTGACAGATACGCAGTATTTT.